The rows below give T cell receptor beta chains drawn from one sample of a study of prognosis after radiotherapy for stage I lung cancer. TCRdb fed the multiplex PCR reads into MiXCR, producing one record per CDR3 protein. In the table there are about 51,000 distinct CDR3 sequences, 30% to 40% of which are singletons. The sequencing here drew on PBMCs, taken before or after stereotactic body radiation therapy (not recorded which). The receptors derive from a donor aged 50 or older with non-small cell lung cancer. The CDR3 runs from the conserved cysteine through the conserved F or W. D genes are given only for firm matches. Clone size is not always given. Where it is, it says once, few, many or a class for expanded clones.

abundance,v_gene,j_gene,d_gene,CDR3aa,CDR3nt
many,TRBV20-1,TRBJ2-7,TRBD2,CSARLLAGGPEQYF,TGCAGTGCTAGACTTCTAGCGGGAGGTCCCGAGCAGTACTTC
few,TRBV19,TRBJ1-4,-,CASSTGTSNEKLFF,TGTGCCAGTAGTACTGGGACAAGTAATGAAAAACTGTTTTTT
many,TRBV7-2,TRBJ1-1,-,CASSLGYGAFF,TGTGCCAGCAGCTTAGGGTATGGAGCTTTCTTT
many,TRBV5-1,TRBJ2-3,TRBD2,CASSSGGTSGPRGTDTQYF,TGCGCCAGCAGCTCCGGGGGGACTAGCGGACCTCGAGGCACAGATACGCAGTATTTT
many,TRBV5-1,TRBJ1-5,-,CASSSDGYIQPQHF,TGCGCCAGCAGCAGCGACGGTTATATTCAGCCCCAGCATTTT
many,TRBV6-1,TRBJ1-2,TRBD1,CASSEHRGGYTF,TGTGCCAGCAGTGAACACAGGGGTGGCTACACCTTC
many,TRBV27,TRBJ2-1,-,CASSGSGDNEQFF,TGTGCCAGCAGTGGTTCGGGAGACAATGAGCAGTTCTTC
many,TRBV27,TRBJ2-7,-,CASSLGQSYEQYF,TGTGCCAGCAGTTTAGGTCAGAGCTACGAGCAGTACTTC
many,TRBV15,TRBJ1-2,-,CATSRRATANYGYTF,TGTGCCACCAGCAGAAGGGCGACGGCTAACTATGGCTACACCTTC
many,TRBV7-9,TRBJ1-3,TRBD1,CASSLGEKGARGNTIYF,TGTGCCAGCAGCTTGGGGGAGAAGGGGGCTCGTGGAAACACCATATATTTT
many,TRBV6-5,TRBJ2-1,-,CASSSPGARSYNEQFF,TGTGCCAGCAGTTCCCCGGGGGCCCGATCCTACAATGAGCAGTTCTTC
medium-sized,TRBV30,TRBJ1-2,TRBD1,CAWETGPVYGYTF,TGTGCCTGGGAGACAGGGCCCGTCTATGGCTACACCTTC
many,TRBV30,TRBJ2-1,TRBD2,CAWSVGTGLAVNNEQFF,TGTGCCTGGAGTGTCGGCACCGGACTAGCGGTTAACAATGAGCAGTTCTTC
-,TRBV3-1,TRBJ1-2,-,CASSPAVGVIYGYTF,TGTGCCAGCAGCCCTGCGGTGGGGGTCATTTATGGCTACACCTTC
many,TRBV14,TRBJ2-1,TRBD1,CASSQDLGRGLNNEQFF,TGTGCCAGCAGCCAAGATCTGGGCAGGGGGTTGAACAATGAGCAGTTCTTC
many,TRBV7-9,TRBJ2-1,-,CASSSGAGNEQFF,TGTGCCAGCAGCTCCGGGGCAGGGAATGAGCAGTTCTTC
-,TRBV30,TRBJ2-2,-,CAWSVPGHNSRELFF,TGTGCCTGGAGTGTGCCGGGACATAATTCTCGGGAGCTGTTTTTT
many,TRBV28,TRBJ1-5,-,CASNEGLIGMEDQPQHF,TGTGCCAGCAACGAGGGGCTCATTGGAATGGAGGATCAGCCCCAGCATTTT
-,TRBV29-1,TRBJ2-5,-,CSVGGYIGPRQETQYF,TGCAGCGTTGGGGGTTACATAGGGCCCCGCCAAGAGACCCAGTACTTC
many,TRBV9,TRBJ1-5,-,CASSVGTVNQPQHF,TGTGCCAGCAGCGTAGGTACAGTCAATCAGCCCCAGCATTTT
many,TRBV20-1,TRBJ1-2,-,CSAPGGVGSYGYTF,TGCAGTGCCCCAGGTGGCGTCGGGTCCTATGGCTACACCTTC
-,TRBV30,TRBJ2-2,-,CAFRREAGELFF,TGTGCCTTTAGACGAGAGGCCGGGGAGCTGTTTTTT
once,TRBV11-2,TRBJ2-7,-,CASSLDYPLGGAYEQYF,TGTGCCAGCAGCTTAGATTACCCCCTCGGCGGAGCCTACGAGCAGTACTTC
-,TRBV7-8,TRBJ2-3,-,CASSLDKGTDTQYF,TGTGCCAGCAGCTTAGATAAAGGGACAGATACGCAGTATTTT
-,TRBV5-1,TRBJ2-1,-,CASSLSGGHGAGGQSNEQFF,TGCGCCAGCAGCTTGTCCGGGGGACATGGGGCTGGTGGGCAATCCAATGAGCAGTTCTTC
-,TRBV7-2,TRBJ2-3,TRBD2,CASNLAPSGSGTDTQYF,TGTGCCAGCAACTTAGCCCCTAGCGGTAGCGGTACAGATACGCAGTATTTT